These 24 T cell receptor beta chains were all obtained from the same sample, sequenced in a study of cytomegalovirus exposure and HLA in healthy donors. 13 Jbeta primers and 60 Vbeta primers were used for the PCR. TCRdb keeps only in-frame clones here, not all; method: immunoSEQ multiplex PCR. This listing includes roughly 120,000 clones. Sequences were obtained from PBMCs. The receptor set was obtained from a man aged 35-49 years in good health and CMV-seronegative.

J is TRBJ2-1 and V is TRBV27, with 7 bases aligning to TRBD2. The junction had 13 bases not matched to a gene; V was cut back by 3 bases and J by 2 bases. The length of the CDR3 is 18 residues. Germline CDR1 reads MNHEY; CDR2 reads SMNVEV (reference sequence). This CDR3 reads CASSFSGREYFPYNEQFF. CDR3 nucleotides: TGTGCCAGCAGTTTTTCAGGGAGGGAGTACTTCCCCTACAATGAGCAGTTCTTC.

This chain joins TRBV19 and TRBJ2-1; 7 nucleotides line up with TRBD2. Germline trimming cut 8 bases from V and 9 bases from J; bases unmatched to any gene: 10. This CDR3 is built from 13 residues. The germline gives CDR1 LNHDA, CDR2 SQIVND (reference sequence). In nucleotides, the CDR3 is TGTGCCAGTTTTGGCGGGAGATTCGGTGAGCAGTTCTTC. Translated: CASFGGRFGEQFF. Using reference TRBV19 and TRBJ2-1 for the parts outside the CDR3, the full variable domain is DGGITQSPKYLFRKEGQNVTLSCEQNLNHDAMYWYRQDPGQGLRLIYYSQIVNDFQKGDIAEGYSVSREKKESFPLTVTSAQKNPTAFYLCASFGGRFGEQFFGPGTRLTVL.

The chain uses TRBV2 and TRBJ2-5; 7 positions match TRBD2. Judging by the DNA end, TRBJ2-7 fits better; the J call may be wrong. CDR3 size: 16 residues. CDR1 and CDR2 (germline): SNHLY, FYNNEI. The CDR3 is CASSEQLLATSYEQYF. Here the CDR3 DNA reads TGTGCCAGCAGTGAACAGCTACTAGCGACCTCCTACGAGCAGTACTTC.

The V call is TRBV4-1, the J call TRBJ2-3; no definite D call. V was pared by 0 bases and J by 4 bases, with 8 bases between. There are 14 residues in the CDR3. Germline V lookup: CDR1 MGHRA, CDR2 YSYEKL. In DNA form, the CDR3 reads TGCGCCAGCAGCCAAGAAGGAAGCGCAGATACGCAGTATTTT. Protein: CASSQEGSADTQYF.

The chain couples TRBV7-9 to TRBJ2-5, with unresolved D. The germline CDR1 and CDR2 sequences are SEHNR and FQNEAQ (reference sequence). This CDR3 spans 13 amino acids. Trimming shortened V by 1 base and J by 3 bases, and 6 bases separated the two germline ends. The CDR3 nucleotides are TGTGCCAGCAGCTTAGTACCAGAAGAGACCCAGTACTTC. It codes for CASSLVPEETQYF.

The chain couples TRBV5-1 to TRBJ2-1, with TRBD2 matching 12 bases. V trimming: 4 bases; J trimming: 11 bases; junction bases outside the gene matches: 22. The length of the CDR3 is 19 residues. The germline V gene has CDR1 SGHRS and CDR2 YFSETQ. CDR3 amino acids: CASSKRTSGDSPEMLKQFF. The CDR3 DNA reads as TGCGCCAGCAGCAAGAGGACTAGCGGGGACTCCCCGGAGATGTTGAAGCAGTTCTTC.

V and J are TRBV25-1 and TRBJ1-4; tentative D call: TRBD1 (5 bases). The germline V and J ends were trimmed by 6 bases and 3 bases, with 14 bases remaining between them. CDR3 size: 15 residues. Looked up from germline, CDR1 is MGHDK and CDR2 is SYGVNS. The CDR3 DNA is TGTGCCAGCAGCGTGCAGGGCGGTTCTAATGAAAAACTGTTTTTT. Protein sequence: CASSVQGGSNEKLFF.

This rearrangement joins TRBV2 to TRBJ2-4; the match to TRBD1 covers 9 bases. This CDR3 has 14 residues. From germline, CDR1 is SNHLY and CDR2 FYNNEI. The V and J ends lost 4 bases and 7 bases, in that order; junction bases with no gene match: 5. CDR3 sequence reads: CASSGDRDRNIQYF. In nucleotides, the CDR3 is TGTGCCAGCAGTGGGGACAGGGATAGGAACATTCAGTACTTC.

The rearrangement uses TRBV19 and TRBJ1-3, with 7 bases lining up with TRBD1. Germline-derived CDR1 and CDR2 are LNHDA and SQIVND (reference sequence). V lost 10 bases, J lost 0 bases, and 3 bases stayed unmatched. The CDR3 has 13 residues. CDR3 amino acids: CATRTGSGNTIYF. The DNA of the CDR3 is TGTGCCACACGGACAGGCTCTGGAAACACCATATATTTT.

The chain is built from TRBV13 and TRBJ2-2; 7 bases are shared with TRBD2. V trimming: 5 bases; J trimming: 0 bases; junction bases outside the gene matches: 3. CDR3 length: 15 residues. Germline V gene lookup returns CDR1 PRHDT and CDR2 FYEKMQ (reference sequence). CDR3 DNA: TGTGCCAGCAGCCTCGGACTAGCGAACACCGGGGAGCTGTTTTTT. Its protein product is CASSLGLANTGELFF.

The V call is TRBV18, the J call TRBJ1-2; a possible D gene is TRBD1 (5 bases). The V and J ends lost 2 bases and 7 bases respectively, with 17 bases between them. This CDR3 is 15 amino acids long. Germline-derived CDR1 and CDR2 are KGHSH and LQKENI. This CDR3 is CASSPLGPMESGYTF. In DNA, the CDR3 is TGTGCCAGCTCACCATTGGGGCCCATGGAGTCTGGCTACACCTTC.

The chain links TRBV27 to TRBJ2-5; 8 bases are a match to TRBD1. The J call may be mistaken, given a closer DNA end match to TRBJ2-7. CDR3 length: 15 amino acids. Looked up from germline, CDR1 is MNHEY and CDR2 is SMNVEV (reference sequence). The CDR3 here is CASSFNDRGDYEQYF. For the CDR3, the DNA is TGTGCCAGCAGTTTCAACGACAGGGGAGACTACGAGCAGTACTTC.

The chain couples TRBV28 to TRBJ2-5, with 10 bases fitting TRBD2. This CDR3 is built from 18 residues. V was pared by 4 bases and J by 5 bases, with 16 bases of the junction left unmatched. Germline lookup yields CDR1 MDHEN and CDR2 SYDVKM. The CDR3 bases are TGTGCCAGCAGTTCCCCGACCGAAGTAGCGGGAGGCCGGGAGACCCAGTACTTC. Its translation is CASSSPTEVAGGRETQYF.

The chain is built from TRBV6-4 and TRBJ1-3; tentatively, D is TRBD1 (5 bases). V was cut by 0 bases and J by 0 bases, with 6 bases left in between. CDR1 and CDR2 (germline): MRHNA, SNTAGT. The CDR3 runs to 15 residues. This CDR3 is CASSDSTDSGNTIYF. The DNA for the CDR3 is TGTGCCAGCAGTGACTCGACAGACTCTGGAAACACCATATATTTT.

The V and J genes are TRBV28 and TRBJ2-7; 10 nucleotides align to TRBD1. CDR3 size: 15 residues. Germline V gene data show CDR1 as MDHEN and CDR2 as SYDVKM. V was clipped by 4 bases and J by 3 bases; unmatched bases: 6. CDR3 nucleotide sequence: TGTGCCAGCAGTTCACCGACAGGGGGCTTCTACGAGCAGTACTTC. Translated, it gives CASSSPTGGFYEQYF. Based on the CDR3 plus reference TRBV28 and TRBJ2-7, the full variable domain is DVKVTQSSRYLVKRTGEKVFLECVQDMDHENMFWYRQDPGLGLRLIYFSYDVKMKEKGDIPEGYSVSREKKERFSLILESASTNQTSMYLCASSSPTGGFYEQYFGPGTRLTVT.

The V and J genes are TRBV30 and TRBJ1-2; D ambiguous. Germline CDR1 and CDR2: GTSNPN and SVGIG (reference sequence). Trimming removed 0 bases from V and 7 bases from J, with 12 bases in between. The CDR3 spans 13 residues. CDR3 region: CAWSVDWFLGYTF. The DNA of the CDR3 is TGTGCCTGGAGTGTAGACTGGTTCCTTGGCTACACCTTC.

This chain joins TRBV10-3 and TRBJ1-1; D unresolved. This CDR3 region has 12 residues. Germline lookup yields CDR1 ENHRY and CDR2 SYGVKD. V dropped 8 bases and J dropped 1 base, with 8 bases sitting between them. The CDR3 DNA reads as TGTGCCATCCGCGGAACGAACACTGAAGCTTTCTTT. Its translation is CAIRGTNTEAFF.

This chain joins TRBV27 and TRBJ2-7, with 13 bases that match TRBD2. Germline loops: CDR1 MNHEY, CDR2 SMNVEV (reference sequence). The CDR3 extends over 18 amino acids. J was trimmed by 6 bases and V by 6 bases; bases with no gene match: 17. CDR3 in amino acids: CASRSTSGRWGGSGEQYF. CDR3 DNA: TGTGCCAGCAGATCGACTAGCGGGAGGTGGGGGGGTAGCGGCGAGCAGTACTTC.

The chain employs TRBV11-2 and TRBJ2-7; 9 bases line up with TRBD1. The ends lost 5 bases at V and 0 bases at J; junction bases unmatched: 5. The CDR3 is made up of 15 amino acids. Per germline, CDR1 SGHAT and CDR2 FQNNGV. CDR3 in DNA: TGTGCCAGCAGCCGGACAGGGGATGTCTCCTACGAGCAGTACTTC. Translation: CASSRTGDVSYEQYF.

The rearrangement links TRBV6-5 to TRBJ2-7; 8 nucleotides agree with TRBD2. V lost 6 bases and J lost 7; bases outside the gene matches: 14. This CDR3 has 15 amino acids. Germline CDR1 and CDR2: MNHEY and SVGAGI. The DNA for the CDR3 is TGTGCCAGCAGCCTCCGACAGGTTATAGCGGGGGAGCAGTACTTC. This translates into CASSLRQVIAGEQYF.

The chain carries TRBV7-9 and TRBJ1-4; a possible D gene is TRBD1 (5 bases). This CDR3 contains 17 residues. V gave up 5 bases and J gave up 3 bases, with 19 bases separating them. Germline loops: CDR1 SEHNR, CDR2 FQNEAQ (reference sequence). CDR3 sequence reads: CASSRLRGGAANEKLFF. As DNA, the CDR3 is TGTGCCAGCAGCCGTCTACGGGGCGGGGCGGCTAATGAAAAACTGTTTTTT.

With regard to this clone: The same CDR3 is also encoded by other DNA sequences in this sample. The chain couples TRBV5-1 to TRBJ1-4; 12 bases line up with TRBD1. Germline V gene data show CDR1 as SGHRS and CDR2 as YFSETQ. The V segment lost 3 bases and the J segment 8 bases; nucleotides outside the gene matches: 2. CDR3 length: 14 amino acids. CDR3 sequence: CASSSGQGAEKLFF. The CDR3 region has the DNA TGCGCCAGCAGCTCGGGACAGGGGGCGGAAAAACTGTTTTTT.

The chain uses TRBV11-1 and TRBJ1-2; TRBD1 is a possible D gene (6 bases). This CDR3 has 12 amino acids. V was cut by 5 bases and J by 9 bases, with 13 bases left in between. The germline gives CDR1 SGHAT, CDR2 FQDESV (reference sequence). CDR3 sequence reads: CASSPWGHRYTF. CDR3 bases: TGTGCCAGCAGCCCATGGGGACACCGCTACACCTTC.

V and J are TRBV10-3 and TRBJ2-7; TRBD2 matches at 11 bases. Germline loops: CDR1 ENHRY, CDR2 SYGVKD. CDR3 length equals 14 residues. The V gene end was trimmed by 5 bases and the J gene end by 3 bases; junction bases not matched to a gene: 3. The CDR3 sequence: CAISTSGSNYEQYF. The CDR3 DNA reads as TGTGCCATCAGTACTAGCGGGAGTAACTACGAGCAGTACTTC.